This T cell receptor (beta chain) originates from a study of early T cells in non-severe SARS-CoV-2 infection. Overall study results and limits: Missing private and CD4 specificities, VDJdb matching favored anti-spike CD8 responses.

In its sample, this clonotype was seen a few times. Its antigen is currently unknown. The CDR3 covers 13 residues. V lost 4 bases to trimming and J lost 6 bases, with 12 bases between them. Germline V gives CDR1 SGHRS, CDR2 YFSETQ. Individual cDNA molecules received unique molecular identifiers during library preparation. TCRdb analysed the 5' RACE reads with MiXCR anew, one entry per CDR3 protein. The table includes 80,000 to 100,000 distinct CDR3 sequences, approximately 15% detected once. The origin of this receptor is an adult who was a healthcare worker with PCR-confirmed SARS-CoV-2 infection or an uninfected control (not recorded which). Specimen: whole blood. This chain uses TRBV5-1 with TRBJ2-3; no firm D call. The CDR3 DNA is TGCGCCAGCAGCACACAATCGTTGGATACGCAGTATTTT. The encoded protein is CASSTQSLDTQYF.